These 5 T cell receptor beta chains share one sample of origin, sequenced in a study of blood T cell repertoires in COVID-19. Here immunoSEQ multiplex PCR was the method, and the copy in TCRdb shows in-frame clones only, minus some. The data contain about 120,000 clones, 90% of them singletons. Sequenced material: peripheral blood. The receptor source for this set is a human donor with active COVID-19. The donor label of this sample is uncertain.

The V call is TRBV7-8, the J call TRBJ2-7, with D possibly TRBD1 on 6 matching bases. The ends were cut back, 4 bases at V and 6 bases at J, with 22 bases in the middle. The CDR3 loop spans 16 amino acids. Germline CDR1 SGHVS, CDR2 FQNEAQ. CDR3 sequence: CASSSRSGEYFIEQYF. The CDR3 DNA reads TGTGCCAGCAGCTCCCGATCAGGGGAGTATTTTATCGAGCAGTACTTC.

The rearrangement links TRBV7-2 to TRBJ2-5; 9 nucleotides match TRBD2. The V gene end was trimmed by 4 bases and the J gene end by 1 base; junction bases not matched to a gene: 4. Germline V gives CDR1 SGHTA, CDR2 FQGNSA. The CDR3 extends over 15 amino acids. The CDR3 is CASSSGLAGQETQYF. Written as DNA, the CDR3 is TGTGCCAGCAGCTCGGGACTAGCCGGCCAAGAGACCCAGTACTTC.

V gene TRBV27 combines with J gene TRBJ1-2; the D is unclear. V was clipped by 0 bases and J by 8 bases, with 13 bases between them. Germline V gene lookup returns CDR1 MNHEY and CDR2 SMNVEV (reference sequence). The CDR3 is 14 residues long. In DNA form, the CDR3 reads TGTGCCAGCAGTTTATCACGCCAGGTTGGAGGCTACACCTTC. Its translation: CASSLSRQVGGYTF.

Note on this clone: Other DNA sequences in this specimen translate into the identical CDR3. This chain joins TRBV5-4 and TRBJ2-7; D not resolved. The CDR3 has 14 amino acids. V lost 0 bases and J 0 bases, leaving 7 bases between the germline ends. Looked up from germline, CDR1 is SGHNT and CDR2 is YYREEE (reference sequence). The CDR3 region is CASSLGGSSYEQYF. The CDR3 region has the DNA TGTGCCAGCAGCTTGGGTGGTAGCTCCTACGAGCAGTACTTC.

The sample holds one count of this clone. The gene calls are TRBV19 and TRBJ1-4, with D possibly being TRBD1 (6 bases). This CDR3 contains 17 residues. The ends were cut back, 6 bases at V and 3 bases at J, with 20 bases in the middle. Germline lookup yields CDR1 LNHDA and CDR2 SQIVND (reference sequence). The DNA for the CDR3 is TGTGCCAGTAGCTTAGACAGGCCCGGACCCTCTAATGAAAAACTGTTTTTT. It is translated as CASSLDRPGPSNEKLFF.